Described below is a single T cell receptor (beta chain) sequence and its context. The germline gives CDR1 SGHAT, CDR2 FQNNGV. The CDR3 loop spans 17 amino acids. The V and J ends lost 1 base and 1 base, in that order; junction bases with no gene match: 6. The repertoire was sequenced with immunoSEQ multiplex PCR; TCRdb's copy has only in-frame clones and lacks some. There are 730,000 or so clones in the sample; 72% occur only once, and 1.5% to 2% lies in the top ten. The record originates from a study of shared clonotypes between healthy human individuals. The chain combines TRBV11-2 with TRBJ2-7, with TRBD2 identical over 11 bases. The sequencing input was memory CD4+ T cells sorted from blood. The subset: CD45RA-negative fraction. The receptor comes from a woman aged 25 to 39 in good health. CDR3 in DNA: TGTGCCAGCAGCTTAGTCACTAGCGGGAGTTCGTCCTACGAGCAGTACTTC. Its protein product is CASSLVTSGSSSYEQYF. The complete variable domain, with remaining parts taken from reference TRBV11-2 and TRBJ2-7, reads EAGVAQSPRYKIIEKRQSVAFWCNPISGHATLYWYQQILGQGPKLLIQFQNNGVVDDSQLPKDRFSAERLKGVDSTLKIQPAKLEDSAVYLCASSLVTSGSSSYEQYFGPGTRLTVT.